By sample fraction, the clone carrying this TCR beta chain is medium-sized. The data were taken from a study of immune characterization of retroperitoneal liposarcoma. The CDR3 is 15 amino acids. Per the germline V gene, CDR1 is SGHNT and CDR2 is YENEEA. TCRdb itself ran the PCR reads through MiXCR, one entry per CDR3 protein. In the table there are more than 9,000 distinct CDR3 sequences, around a quarter of which are singletons. This receptor was identified in a male donor with retroperitoneal liposarcoma. Material for sequencing was tumor tissue. This chain uses TRBV11-3 with TRBJ2-1; D tentatively fits TRBD1 or TRBD2 (5 bases each). With the DNA end fitting TRBJ2-7 better, the J assignment may be wrong. For the CDR3, the DNA is TGTGCCAGCAGCTCATCAGGGAGCTCCTACAATGAGCAGTACTTC. The encoded protein is CASSSSGSSYNEQYF.